This T cell receptor beta chain is from a study of cytomegalovirus exposure and HLA in healthy donors. On the study more broadly: For the 300 to 450 genotyped donors, roughly 80% fell within the Caucasian-associated ancestry cluster.

Amplification used 60 Vbeta primers and 13 Jbeta primers. Using immunoSEQ multiplex PCR, the repertoire was profiled, and TCRdb retains in-frame clones only, with some absent. This sample yields some 120,000 clones, of which 60% to 85% are seen a single time; about 1.6% belongs to the top ten. As to this clone: Its matching antigen is unknown.

Findings and limits, study-wide: A later analysis revealed that TCR association rates differed between HLA loci, peaking at DRB1 and bottoming out at HLA-C.

This CDR3 has 15 residues. Trimming took 4 bases from V and 4 from J, leaving 16 bases between them. Germline V gives CDR1 PRHDT, CDR2 FYEKMQ (reference sequence). This TCR was recovered from a woman aged 18-35 years in good health and CMV-seronegative. The sequenced material came from PBMCs. The rearrangement uses TRBV13 and TRBJ1-1, with D uncertain. The CDR3 reads CASSYRPSSGTEAFF. Written as DNA, the CDR3 is TGTGCCAGCAGCTACCGACCTTCCAGCGGCACTGAAGCTTTCTTT. Filled out from reference TRBV13 and TRBJ1-1, the complete variable domain reads AAGVIQSPRHLIKEKRETATLKCYPIPRHDTVYWYQQGPGQDPQFLISFYEKMQSDKGSIPDRFSAQQFSDYHSELNMSSLELGDSALYFCASSYRPSSGTEAFFGQGTRLTVV.